Below are 27 T cell receptor beta chains sequenced from a single sample in a study of cytomegalovirus exposure and HLA in healthy donors. PCR used 60 Vbeta primers and 13 Jbeta primers. Only in-frame clones appear in the TCRdb table, and some are missing; sequencing was by immunoSEQ multiplex PCR. The table has a few hundred thousand clones, roughly 80% seen once. Sequencing was carried out using PBMCs. These receptors originate from a man aged 25-45 years in good health and CMV-seronegative.

The CDR3 DNA follows: TGCAGCGTACAAGCCGGACAGGGGGGCACTGAAGCTTTCTTT. This codes for CSVQAGQGGTEAFF. The chain is built from TRBV29-1 and TRBJ1-1, with TRBD1 matching 10 bases. Germline assignment: CDR1 SQVTM and CDR2 ANQGSEA. Unmatched junction bases numbered 8, after V lost 6 bases and J lost 4 bases. The CDR3 is 14 residues long.

This sequence joins TRBV6-6 and TRBJ1-6; TRBD1 agrees at 10 bases. This CDR3 contains 13 residues. Germline values: CDR1 MNHNY, CDR2 SVGAGI (reference sequence). After removal of 7 bases from V and 10 bases from J, the junction contained 4 bases not matched to a gene. CDR3 DNA sequence: TGTGCCAGCAAAGACAGGGGGCAGTCACCCCTCCACTTT. Translating it yields CASKDRGQSPLHF.

This clone was observed a few times. The J gene is TRBJ1-2, the V gene TRBV2; weak D call: TRBD1 (6 bases). CDR3 length: 14 residues. Germline V gives CDR1 SNHLY, CDR2 FYNNEI. V lost 2 bases and J lost 6, with 13 bases in between. CDR3 amino acids: CASSETRGQDGYTF. CDR3 sequence (DNA): TGTGCCAGCAGTGAAACCAGGGGCCAGGATGGCTACACCTTC.

The chain joins TRBV6-5 to TRBJ1-1; tentatively, D is TRBD1 (5 bases). Germline CDR1 and CDR2: MNHEY and SVGAGI. The CDR3 has 15 residues. Trimming removed 6 bases at V and 1 base at J, with 15 bases between. The CDR3 nucleotides read TGTGCCAGCAGGGATACGGGACTTACGAACACTGAAGCTTTCTTT. This encodes CASRDTGLTNTEAFF.

V usage is TRBV5-4 and J usage is TRBJ1-2; 8 bases line up with TRBD1. J was trimmed by 8 bases and V by 0 bases; bases with no gene match: 9. The CDR3 extends over 15 amino acids. The germline CDR1 and CDR2 sequences are SGHNT and YYREEE (reference sequence). For the CDR3, the DNA is TGTGCCAGCAGCTTGGTAGTGACAGGGGTTGGCGGCTACACCTTC. Protein sequence: CASSLVVTGVGGYTF.

This clone was counted a few times. V is TRBV7-6 and J is TRBJ1-4; the D is unclear. Germline-derived CDR1 and CDR2 are SGHVS and FNYEAQ. This CDR3 region has 13 residues. V shed 6 bases and J shed 2 bases, with 7 bases lying between them. The CDR3 sequence is CASSQVTNEKLFF. DNA of the CDR3: TGTGCCAGCAGTCAGGTGACTAATGAAAAACTGTTTTTT.

The rearrangement joins TRBV4-1 to TRBJ1-1; 9 bases fit TRBD1. The germline gives CDR1 MGHRA, CDR2 YSYEKL. This CDR3 comprises 15 residues. V dropped 4 bases and J dropped 7; count of bases not matched to a gene: 10. CDR3 residues: CASSRITGGASEAFF. CDR3 sequence (DNA): TGCGCCAGCAGCCGGATTACAGGGGGCGCCAGTGAAGCTTTCTTT.

The chain couples TRBV4-3 to TRBJ1-2; 8 nucleotides align to TRBD1. The CDR3 has 16 residues. V dropped 6 bases and J dropped 6; count of bases not matched to a gene: 15. The germline gives CDR1 LGHNA, CDR2 YSLEER. The CDR3 DNA is TGCGCCAGCAGTCTGGAACTCCTAAACAGGGGGGATGGCTACACCTTC. Residues: CASSLELLNRGDGYTF.

The rearrangement uses TRBV4-3 and TRBJ2-2; D is undetermined. There are 15 residues in the CDR3. Germline CDR1 reads LGHNA; CDR2 reads YSLEER. V lost 0 bases and J lost 4, with 9 bases in between. This CDR3 is CASSQDLVSTGELFF. CDR3 DNA sequence: TGCGCCAGCAGCCAAGATCTAGTTTCCACCGGGGAGCTGTTTTTT.

The V gene is TRBV13, the J gene TRBJ2-1, with D tentatively TRBD1 (6 bases). The ends were cut back, 3 bases at V and 1 base at J, with 16 bases in the middle. This CDR3 contains 17 residues. CDR1 and CDR2 (germline): PRHDT, FYEKMQ (reference sequence). The CDR3 DNA sequence: TGTGCCAGCAGCTTTAACAGGGTCGAGTTTTCCTACAATGAGCAGTTCTTC. It translates to CASSFNRVEFSYNEQFF. The full variable domain, rest sourced from reference TRBV13 and TRBJ2-1, is AAGVIQSPRHLIKEKRETATLKCYPIPRHDTVYWYQQGPGQDPQFLISFYEKMQSDKGSIPDRFSAQQFSDYHSELNMSSLELGDSALYFCASSFNRVEFSYNEQFFGPGTRLTVL.

This clone was seen only a few times. The chain links TRBV7-3 to TRBJ2-3; 9 bases line up with TRBD1. CDR1 is SGHTA and CDR2 is FQGTGA in the germline V gene. V was pared by 5 bases and J by 2 bases, with 5 bases of the junction left unmatched. The CDR3 loop spans 15 amino acids. Written as DNA, the CDR3 is TGTGCCAGCAGCGCGGGACAGGGTTTCACAGATACGCAGTATTTT. Translated, it gives CASSAGQGFTDTQYF.

The rearrangement uses TRBV7-2 and TRBJ2-1, with 11 positions matching TRBD2. Germline V lookup: CDR1 SGHTA, CDR2 FQGNSA. The V gene end was trimmed by 1 base and the J gene end by 8 bases; junction bases not matched to a gene: 4. This CDR3 has 15 amino acids. The CDR3 is CASSLELAGGYEQFF. The CDR3, as DNA: TGTGCCAGCAGCTTAGAGCTAGCGGGGGGATATGAGCAGTTCTTC.

The V and J genes are TRBV10-2 and TRBJ2-1, with D tentatively TRBD2 (6 bases). The germline V gene encodes CDR1 WSHSY and CDR2 SAAADI. This CDR3 comprises 16 residues. V lost 7 bases and J lost 4, with 20 bases in between. CDR3 residues: CASISGLSRFYNEQFF. CDR3 nucleotide sequence: TGCGCCAGCATTTCGGGACTTTCGAGATTTTACAATGAGCAGTTCTTC.

The chain carries TRBV15 and TRBJ2-7, with D maybe TRBD1 (6 bases). Germline assignment: CDR1 LNHNV and CDR2 YYDKDF (reference sequence). There are 15 residues in the CDR3. V lost 3 bases and J 4 bases, leaving 16 bases between the germline ends. The CDR3 bases are TGTGCCACCAGCAGGCCAGGGGCCCCCCTTTACGAGCAGTACTTC. Residues: CATSRPGAPLYEQYF.

The chain joins TRBV7-2 to TRBJ1-6; 8 bases align to TRBD1. Germline-derived CDR1 and CDR2 are SGHTA and FQGNSA. With V trimmed by 2 bases and J by 11 bases, 11 bases remained unmatched. The length of the CDR3 is 16 residues. The CDR3 sequence: CASSLRQGAGGPPLHF. DNA of the CDR3: TGTGCCAGCAGCTTAAGGCAGGGGGCCGGGGGGCCACCCCTCCACTTT.

V is TRBV27 and J is TRBJ1-2; no clear D. Looked up from germline, CDR1 is MNHEY and CDR2 is SMNVEV (reference sequence). The germline V and J ends were trimmed by 0 bases and 1 base, with 6 bases remaining between them. The CDR3 consists of 14 residues. The CDR3 protein is CASSLSTINYGYTF. In DNA form, the CDR3 reads TGTGCCAGCAGTTTATCGACAATTAACTATGGCTACACCTTC.

The chain has TRBV6-1 and TRBJ1-5; D gene ambiguous. The length of the CDR3 is 20 residues. Germline lookup yields CDR1 MNHNS and CDR2 SASEGT. V lost 1 base, J lost 0 bases, and 22 bases lay in between. The CDR3 reads CASSEDRRGLNDHSNQPQHF. CDR3 sequence (DNA): TGTGCCAGCAGTGAAGACCGACGGGGATTAAACGATCATAGCAATCAGCCCCAGCATTTT.

The sample holds one count of this clone. The CDR3 sequence is CASSYRDRGIDEQFF. CDR3 DNA sequence: TGTGCCAGCAGCTACCGGGACAGGGGGATCGATGAGCAGTTCTTC. J is TRBJ2-1 and V is TRBV7-6; 11 bases line up with TRBD1. The germline CDR1 and CDR2 sequences are SGHVS and FNYEAQ. With 4 bases clipped from V and 8 bases from J, the junction kept 7 bases outside the gene matches. The CDR3 covers 15 residues.

The CDR3 region is CASSLTPTEPRSPLHF. CDR3 in DNA: TGTGCCAGCAGTTTAACGCCGACGGAGCCTCGATCACCCCTCCACTTT. This chain connects TRBV27 to TRBJ1-6; D ambiguous. The CDR3 has 16 residues. Germline values: CDR1 MNHEY, CDR2 SMNVEV (reference sequence). V was pared by 2 bases and J by 10 bases, with 18 bases between.

This clone was found a few times. The CDR3 DNA reads TGTGCCAGCAGCGTAGCGGGGGGGGCCGAGACCCAGTACTTC. It yields the protein CASSVAGGAETQYF. The J gene is TRBJ2-5, the V gene TRBV9, with 8 positions matching TRBD2. J lost 5 bases, V lost 0 bases, and 3 bases had no gene match. Germline V gene data show CDR1 as SGDLS and CDR2 as YYNGEE. CDR3 size: 14 residues. Filled out from reference TRBV9 and TRBJ2-5, the complete variable domain reads DSGVTQTPKHLITATGQRVTLRCSPRSGDLSVYWYQQSLDQGLQFLIQYYNGEERAKGNILERFSAQQFPDLHSELNLSSLELGDSALYFCASSVAGGAETQYFGPGTRLLVL.

The rearrangement links TRBV27 to TRBJ2-1; D may be TRBD2 (6 bases). CDR1 is MNHEY and CDR2 is SMNVEV in the germline V gene (reference sequence). The CDR3 contains 14 residues. The V end lost 0 bases, the J end lost 5 bases, and 8 bases lay between the germline ends. Here the CDR3 reads CASSLSRGNNEQFF. CDR3 nucleotides: TGTGCCAGCAGTTTATCTCGGGGGAACAATGAGCAGTTCTTC.

V gene TRBV6-6 combines with J gene TRBJ1-4; D possibly corresponds to TRBD1 (5 bases). CDR3 size: 14 residues. V was trimmed by 4 bases and J by 5 bases, leaving 11 bases between them. Germline CDR1 reads MNHNY; CDR2 reads SVGAGI (reference sequence). Here the CDR3 DNA reads TGTGCCAGCAGTTCGCGGGGGTTCAATGAAAAACTGTTTTTT. Translated, it gives CASSSRGFNEKLFF.

There are a few counts of this clone. The chain carries TRBV11-2 and TRBJ2-1, with D tentatively TRBD2 (5 bases). Trimming removed 1 base at V and 5 bases at J, with 18 bases between. This CDR3 comprises 17 residues. Germline V gene sequence: CDR1 SGHAT, CDR2 FQNNGV. The CDR3, as DNA: TGTGCCAGCAGCTTAGTACGGGGTCTAGCCGATAACAATGAGCAGTTCTTC. Translation: CASSLVRGLADNNEQFF. The full variable domain, in which reference TRBV11-2 and TRBJ2-1 provide the parts outside the CDR3, is EAGVAQSPRYKIIEKRQSVAFWCNPISGHATLYWYQQILGQGPKLLIQFQNNGVVDDSQLPKDRFSAERLKGVDSTLKIQPAKLEDSAVYLCASSLVRGLADNNEQFFGPGTRLTVL.

In this sample, this clone turned up once. The gene calls are TRBV7-6 and TRBJ1-1; D is unclear. Germline V gene lookup returns CDR1 SGHVS and CDR2 FNYEAQ. The CDR3 sequence is 13 residues long. V lost 1 base, J lost 3 bases, and 6 bases lay in between. DNA for the CDR3: TGTGCCAGCAGCTTAGGGCAGTACACTGAAGCTTTCTTT. This gives the protein CASSLGQYTEAFF. Based on the CDR3 plus reference TRBV7-6 and TRBJ1-1, the full variable domain is GAGVSQSPRYKVTKRGQDVALRCDPISGHVSLYWYRQALGQGPEFLTYFNYEAQQDKSGLPNDRFSAERPEGSISTLTIQRTEQRDSAMYRCASSLGQYTEAFFGQGTRLTVV.

This chain connects TRBV6-5 to TRBJ2-7; TRBD2 matches at 8 bases. Trimming cost V 11 bases and J 0 bases; bases outside gene matches: 9. CDR1 is MNHEY and CDR2 is SVGAGI in the germline V gene. There are 14 residues in the CDR3. The CDR3 nucleotides are TGTGCCTCAAGATCGGGAGGGACCTCCTACGAGCAGTACTTC. This codes for CASRSGGTSYEQYF.

The V gene is TRBV28, the J gene TRBJ1-4, with a weak D call TRBD1 (6 bases). Trimming stripped 3 bases from V and 5 bases from J, with 10 bases between. The CDR3 is made up of 14 amino acids. Germline V gene data show CDR1 as MDHEN and CDR2 as SYDVKM. The CDR3 DNA sequence: TGTGCCAGCAGTTTCGCAGGGGCAAATGAAAAACTGTTTTTT. Amino acids: CASSFAGANEKLFF.

This sequence joins TRBV28 and TRBJ1-2; 7 bases agree with TRBD1. Per the germline V gene, CDR1 is MDHEN and CDR2 is SYDVKM. Trimming took 5 bases from V and 4 from J; bases not matched to a gene: 1. The CDR3 runs to 12 residues. CDR3 sequence reads: CASSQGVYGYTF. DNA of the CDR3: TGTGCCAGCAGTCAGGGGGTCTATGGCTACACCTTC.